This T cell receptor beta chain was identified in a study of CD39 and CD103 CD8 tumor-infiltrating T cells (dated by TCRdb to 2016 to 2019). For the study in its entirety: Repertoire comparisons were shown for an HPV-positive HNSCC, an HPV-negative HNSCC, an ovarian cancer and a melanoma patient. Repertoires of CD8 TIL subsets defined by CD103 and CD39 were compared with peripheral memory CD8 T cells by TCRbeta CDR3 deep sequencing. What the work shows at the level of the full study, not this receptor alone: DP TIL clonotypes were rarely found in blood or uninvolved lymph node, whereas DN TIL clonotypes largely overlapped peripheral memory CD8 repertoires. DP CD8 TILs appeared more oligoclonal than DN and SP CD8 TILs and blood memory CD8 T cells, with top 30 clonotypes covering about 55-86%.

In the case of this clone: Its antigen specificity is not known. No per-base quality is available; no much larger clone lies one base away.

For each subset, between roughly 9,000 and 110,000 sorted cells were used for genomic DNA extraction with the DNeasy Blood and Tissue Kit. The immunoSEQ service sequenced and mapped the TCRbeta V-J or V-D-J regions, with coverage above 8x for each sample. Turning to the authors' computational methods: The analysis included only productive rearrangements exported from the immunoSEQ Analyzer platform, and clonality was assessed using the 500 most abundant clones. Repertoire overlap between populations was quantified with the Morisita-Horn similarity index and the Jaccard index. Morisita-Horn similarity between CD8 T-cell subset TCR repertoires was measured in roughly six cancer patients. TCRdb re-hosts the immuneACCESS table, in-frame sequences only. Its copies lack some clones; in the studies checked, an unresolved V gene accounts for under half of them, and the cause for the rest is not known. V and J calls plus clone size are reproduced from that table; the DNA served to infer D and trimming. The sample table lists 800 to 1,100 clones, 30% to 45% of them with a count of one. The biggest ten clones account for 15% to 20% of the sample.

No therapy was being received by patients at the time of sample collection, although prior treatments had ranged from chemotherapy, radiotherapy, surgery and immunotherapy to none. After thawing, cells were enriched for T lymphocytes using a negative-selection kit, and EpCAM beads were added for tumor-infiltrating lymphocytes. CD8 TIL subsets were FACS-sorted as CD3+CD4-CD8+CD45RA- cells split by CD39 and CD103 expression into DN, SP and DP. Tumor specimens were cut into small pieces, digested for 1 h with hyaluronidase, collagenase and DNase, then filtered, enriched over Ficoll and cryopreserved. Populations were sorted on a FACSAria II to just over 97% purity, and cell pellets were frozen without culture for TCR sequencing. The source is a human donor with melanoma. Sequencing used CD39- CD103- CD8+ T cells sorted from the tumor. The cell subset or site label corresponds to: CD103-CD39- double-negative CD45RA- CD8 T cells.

The nucleotide sequence is given as TGTGCCAGCAGCCAAACTACCGGGGGTGCCGGGGAGCTGTTTTTT. Its protein product is CASSQTTGGAGELFF. The chain was built from TRBV5-6 and TRBJ2-2; a tentative D match to TRBD2 spans 6 bases. Trimming takes 4 bases from V and 6 bases from J, and the germline ends sit 16 bases apart. The CDR3 has 15 amino acids, counting the end cysteine and phenylalanine. The CDR3 DNA has 45 bases and is translated from base 1. CDR1 SGHDT and CDR2 YYEEEE were looked up in the germline V gene. The full variable domain, with segments outside the CDR3 supplied by the reference TRBV5-6 and TRBJ2-2 proteins, appears as DAGVTQSPTHLIKTRGQQVTLRCSPKSGHDTVSWYQQALGQGPQFIFQYYEEEERQRGNFPDRFSGHQFPNYSSELNVNALLLGDSALYLCASSQTTGGAGELFFGEGSRLTVL.